Presented here are 13 T cell receptor beta chains from one specimen sequenced in a study of shared clonotypes between healthy human individuals. This table comes from immunoSEQ multiplex PCR, and its TCRdb copy is limited to in-frame clones, with some not included. The sample holds roughly 1,600,000 clones, 97% to 99% seen once. What was sequenced was naive CD4+ T cells sorted from blood. Subset in this sample: CD45RA+ positively selected. Source of these receptors: a man in his thirties or forties in good health.

The V gene is TRBV7-9, the J gene TRBJ1-2; perhaps TRBD1 as D (5 bases). The V gene lost 6 bases and the J gene lost 4 bases, with 18 bases spanning the gap. CDR3 length: 15 amino acids. CDR1 SEHNR and CDR2 FQNEAQ come from the germline V gene (reference sequence). CDR3 loop: CASSSGSWGTYGYTF. In nucleotides, the CDR3 is TGTGCCAGCAGTTCCGGAAGTTGGGGGACCTATGGCTACACCTTC. Complete variable domain (other parts from reference TRBV7-9 and TRBJ1-2): DTGVSQNPRHKITKRGQNVTFRCDPISEHNRLYWYRQTLGQGPEFLTYFQNEAQLEKSRLLSDRFSAERPKGSFSTLEIQRTEQGDSAMYLCASSSGSWGTYGYTFGSGTRLTVV.

This sequence joins TRBV5-1 and TRBJ2-1; D remains ambiguous. The CDR3 extends over 15 amino acids. V lost 0 bases, J lost 5 bases, and 12 bases lay in between. The germline V gene has CDR1 SGHRS and CDR2 YFSETQ. The CDR3 is CASSLVKGKDNEQFF. Here the CDR3 DNA reads TGCGCCAGCAGCTTGGTGAAGGGTAAGGACAATGAGCAGTTCTTC. Based on the CDR3 plus reference TRBV5-1 and TRBJ2-1, the full variable domain is KAGVTQTPRYLIKTRGQQVTLSCSPISGHRSVSWYQQTPGQGLQFLFEYFSETQRNKGNFPGRFSGRQFSNSRSEMNVSTLELGDSALYLCASSLVKGKDNEQFFGPGTRLTVL.

This clone was seen just once. At the DNA level, this CDR3 is encoded by other sequences in the same sample as well. V gene TRBV18 combines with J gene TRBJ2-7; a weak D match, TRBD1 (5 bases). Germline V gene sequence: CDR1 KGHSH, CDR2 LQKENI. The CDR3 consists of 12 residues. Deletions cut 3 bases from V and 3 bases from J, with 6 bases between. CDR3 region: CASSPDSYEQYF. The DNA for the CDR3 is TGTGCCAGCTCACCCGACAGCTACGAGCAGTACTTC.

A single count supports this clone. This chain links TRBV9 with TRBJ2-5; 7 positions match TRBD1. Germline-derived CDR1 and CDR2 are SGDLS and YYNGEE. Unmatched junction bases numbered 3, after V lost 4 bases and J lost 3 bases. The CDR3 totals 13 residues. The CDR3 protein is CASSFQGEETQYF. The CDR3 DNA reads as TGTGCCAGCAGCTTTCAGGGGGAAGAGACCCAGTACTTC.

This clone has only one observation. The chain combines TRBV10-3 with TRBJ2-6; unclear D gene. The CDR3 length is 14 residues. The V and J ends lost 4 bases and 1 base respectively, with 5 bases between them. Germline V gene sequence: CDR1 ENHRY, CDR2 SYGVKD. CDR3 region: CAISVISGANVLTF. The DNA for the CDR3 is TGTGCCATCAGTGTGATATCTGGGGCCAACGTCCTGACTTTC.

The chain links TRBV19 to TRBJ2-7; D gene unclear. Trimming took off 6 bases at V and 0 bases at J, with 6 bases between the two ends. This CDR3 has 12 residues. Germline V gene lookup returns CDR1 LNHDA and CDR2 SQIVND (reference sequence). The CDR3 loop is CASSAHSYEQYF. The DNA of the CDR3 is TGTGCCAGTAGCGCACACTCCTACGAGCAGTACTTC.

The CDR3: CASSNLLAGADEQYF. CDR3 DNA sequence: TGTGCCAGCTCAAACTTACTAGCGGGAGCCGACGAGCAGTACTTC. The V call is TRBV18, the J call TRBJ2-7; 11 nucleotides align to TRBD2. The CDR3 sequence is 15 residues long. The V segment lost 5 bases and the J segment 5 bases; nucleotides outside the gene matches: 8. Germline V gene data show CDR1 as KGHSH and CDR2 as LQKENI.

CDR3: CASSPRRESTDTQYF. The DNA of the CDR3 is TGTGCCAGCAGCCCAAGGCGGGAAAGCACAGATACGCAGTATTTT. This chain connects TRBV7-3 to TRBJ2-3, with D perhaps TRBD2 (6 bases). This CDR3 spans 15 amino acids. The V gene's germline CDR1 is SGHTA and CDR2 FQGTGA. V was pared by 5 bases and J by 0 bases, with 12 bases between.

The V call is TRBV10-2, the J call TRBJ2-7; D is uncertain. Germline assignment: CDR1 WSHSY and CDR2 SAAADI. Trimming left V 4 bases short and J 0 bases short, with 13 bases between. This CDR3 has 15 amino acids. The CDR3 region has the DNA TGCGCCAGCAGTGTTCCTATCGGATTCTCCTACGAGCAGTACTTC. Its translation is CASSVPIGFSYEQYF.

This clone was counted once. The CDR3 nucleotides read TGCGCCAGCAGCCCATACCCCACTAGCACAGATACGCAGTATTTT. Its protein product is CASSPYPTSTDTQYF. The genes are TRBV5-1 and TRBJ2-3; D unclear. Deletions cut 4 bases from V and 0 bases from J, with 12 bases between. Germline V CDR1 and CDR2: SGHRS, YFSETQ. This CDR3 spans 15 amino acids.

The chain couples TRBV5-1 to TRBJ1-1; 12 bases map to TRBD1. V gave up 4 bases and J gave up 6 bases; unmatched junction bases: 10. This CDR3 has 16 amino acids. The germline V gene has CDR1 SGHRS and CDR2 YFSETQ. CDR3 loop: CASSPSRDRGPAEAFF. The CDR3 nucleotides are TGCGCCAGCAGCCCGTCCCGGGACAGGGGGCCGGCTGAAGCTTTCTTT.

The gene calls are TRBV30 and TRBJ2-2; the D gene is possibly TRBD2 (5 bases). Germline lookup yields CDR1 GTSNPN and CDR2 SVGIG (reference sequence). V was pared by 1 base and J by 2 bases, with 8 bases between. The CDR3 length is 14 residues. CDR3 nucleotides: TGTGCCTGGAGTGCTGAGGGTAACACCGGGGAGCTGTTTTTT. This codes for CAWSAEGNTGELFF.

This clone was recorded only once. The chain is built from TRBV19 and TRBJ2-1, with 15 nucleotides matching TRBD2. Germline V lookup: CDR1 LNHDA, CDR2 SQIVND (reference sequence). The CDR3 totals 15 residues. V lost 10 bases and J lost 9; bases outside the gene matches: 10. CDR3 nucleotide sequence: TGTGCCATCCCTGGGACTAGCGGGAGGTTGCGTGAGCAGTTCTTC. Translated: CAIPGTSGRLREQFF. The full variable domain, in which reference TRBV19 and TRBJ2-1 provide the parts outside the CDR3, is DGGITQSPKYLFRKEGQNVTLSCEQNLNHDAMYWYRQDPGQGLRLIYYSQIVNDFQKGDIAEGYSVSREKKESFPLTVTSAQKNPTAFYLCAIPGTSGRLREQFFGPGTRLTVL.